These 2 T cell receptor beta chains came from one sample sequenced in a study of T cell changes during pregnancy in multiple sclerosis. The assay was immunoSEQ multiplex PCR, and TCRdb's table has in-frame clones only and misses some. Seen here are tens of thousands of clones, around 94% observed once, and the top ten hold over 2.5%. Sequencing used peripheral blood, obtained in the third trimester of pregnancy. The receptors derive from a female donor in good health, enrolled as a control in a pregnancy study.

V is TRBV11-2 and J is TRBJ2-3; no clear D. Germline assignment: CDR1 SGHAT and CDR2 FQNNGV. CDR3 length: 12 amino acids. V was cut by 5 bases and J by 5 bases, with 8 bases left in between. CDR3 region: CASSPTIDTQYF. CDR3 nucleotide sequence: TGTGCCAGCAGCCCAACAATAGATACGCAGTATTTT.

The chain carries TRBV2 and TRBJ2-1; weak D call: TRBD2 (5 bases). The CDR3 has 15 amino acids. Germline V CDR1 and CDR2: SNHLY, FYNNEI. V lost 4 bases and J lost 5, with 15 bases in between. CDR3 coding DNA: TGTGCCAGCAGTGTGGTAGGGAGCCCGCACAATGAGCAGTTCTTC. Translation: CASSVVGSPHNEQFF.